This TCR beta chain was found in a study of cytomegalovirus exposure and HLA in healthy donors. This CDR3 comprises 15 residues. Per the germline V gene, CDR1 is SGHDN and CDR2 is FVKESK. V trimming: 8 bases; J trimming: 4 bases; junction bases outside the gene matches: 7. As regards this clone: What it binds is unknown.

The PCR ran on 60 Vbeta and 13 Jbeta primers. Per the original methods: A later analysis counted about 80 million unique TCR beta chains, around 11 million shared. Profiled with immunoSEQ multiplex PCR; TCRdb holds only in-frame clones, not every one. The V and J calls and the clone size are those of that table, but D and trimming were determined from the DNA. The sample lists 75,000 to 80,000 clones; 60% to 85% were seen once. While unrecorded immune exposures were likely, the donors were nominally healthy when sampled. Findings and limits, study-wide: For most TCR beta V segments, an earlier analysis put the productive rate at about 87% or about 30% of the time.

The sequence was collected from a man aged 35-49 years in good health and CMV-seronegative. This rearrangement joins TRBV14 to TRBJ2-1; 11 bases are a match to TRBD2. Sequencing used PBMCs. As DNA, the CDR3 is TGTGCCAGCGGAACTAGCGGGAGATCATACAATGAGCAGTTCTTC. Amino acids: CASGTSGRSYNEQFF.